This T cell receptor beta chain was found in a study of OX40 agonist ivuxolimab in advanced cancers. This clone has only a few counts. V was pared by 5 bases and J by 6 bases, with 10 bases of the junction left unmatched. CDR3 length equals 15 residues. CDR1 is MDHEN, CDR2 SYDVKM, per germline. Sequencing used immunoSEQ multiplex PCR; TCRdb keeps in-frame clones, though not all of them. The sample has tens of thousands of clones, about 88% seen once. The chain links TRBV28 to TRBJ1-2, with 9 nucleotides matching TRBD1. Specimen: CD4+ or CD8+ T cells sorted from blood, collected in a trial of the OX40 agonist ivuxolimab. This sequence was found in an adult with an advanced solid tumor such as melanoma, head and neck, liver or kidney cancer. CDR3 in amino acids: CASSPVAGQGHGYTF. CDR3 nucleotides: TGTGCCAGCAGTCCGGTCGCGGGACAGGGCCATGGCTACACCTTC.